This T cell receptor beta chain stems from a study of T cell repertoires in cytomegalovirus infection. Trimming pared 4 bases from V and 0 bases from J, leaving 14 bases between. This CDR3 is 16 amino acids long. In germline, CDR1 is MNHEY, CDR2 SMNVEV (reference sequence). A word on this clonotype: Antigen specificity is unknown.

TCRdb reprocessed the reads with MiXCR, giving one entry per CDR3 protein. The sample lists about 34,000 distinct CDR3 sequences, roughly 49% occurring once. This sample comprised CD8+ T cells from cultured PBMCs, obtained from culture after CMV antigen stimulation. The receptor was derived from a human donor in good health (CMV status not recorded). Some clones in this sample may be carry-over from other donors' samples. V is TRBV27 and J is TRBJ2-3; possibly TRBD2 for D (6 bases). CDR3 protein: CASSYSTRLSTDTQYF. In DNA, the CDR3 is TGTGCCAGCAGTTATTCGACTAGACTCAGCACAGATACGCAGTATTTT.